These 9 T cell receptor beta chains were all obtained from the same sample, sequenced in a study of blood T cell repertoires in COVID-19. Only in-frame clones appear in the TCRdb table, and some are missing; sequencing was by immunoSEQ multiplex PCR. Seen here are about 58,000 clones, over 75% observed once, and the top ten hold 30% to 40%. The material sequenced was peripheral blood. The receptors stem from a man aged 60-69 years with COVID-19, enrolled during active disease.

The chain employs TRBV10-3 and TRBJ2-3; TRBD2 matches 9 bases. CDR3 length equals 15 residues. Germline V gene data show CDR1 as ENHRY and CDR2 as SYGVKD. V was clipped by 11 bases and J by 6 bases; unmatched bases: 15. The DNA of the CDR3 is TGTGCCGTCTCCATGGCGGGGGGGCCAGGTGATACGCAGTATTTT. Translation gives CAVSMAGGPGDTQYF.

The gene calls are TRBV12-3 or TRBV12-4 and TRBJ2-7; 8 positions agree with TRBD1. The length of the CDR3 is 12 residues. Germline trimming cut 4 bases from V and 5 bases from J; bases unmatched to any gene: 1. The CDR3 sequence is CASSYRGDEQYF. CDR3 in DNA: TGTGCCAGCAGTTACAGGGGGGACGAGCAGTACTTC.

The chain is built from TRBV6-2 or TRBV6-3 and TRBJ2-7, with a possible D match to TRBD1 (5 bases). CDR1 is MNHEY, CDR2 SVGEGT, per germline. This CDR3 comprises 14 residues. Deletions cut 0 bases from V and 4 bases from J, with 10 bases between. The DNA for the CDR3 is TGTGCCAGCAGTTACTCCCTGACAGAATACGAGCAGTACTTC. Protein: CASSYSLTEYEQYF.

This chain links TRBV4-2 with TRBJ2-5; D might be TRBD1 (7 bases). V lost 4 bases, J lost 5 bases, and 17 bases lay in between. This CDR3 region has 15 residues. Germline CDR1 LGHNA, CDR2 YNFKEQ. Here the CDR3 reads CASSLRQGGAETQYF. CDR3 DNA sequence: TGTGCCAGCAGCCTAAGACAGGGAGGCGCCGAGACCCAGTACTTC.

V usage is TRBV7-2 and J usage is TRBJ2-5; 9 bases are a match to TRBD2. CDR1 is SGHTA and CDR2 is FQGNSA in the germline V gene. This CDR3 is built from 15 residues. Germline trimming cut 8 bases from V and 1 base from J; bases unmatched to any gene: 8. The CDR3 region has the DNA TGTGCCAGCCAGGGGCGGGAGGGTGGCCAAGAGACCCAGTACTTC. It translates to CASQGREGGQETQYF.

This clone was recorded once. This chain joins TRBV6-2 or TRBV6-3 and TRBJ2-7, with D possibly being TRBD1 (5 bases). CDR1 is MNHEY and CDR2 is SVGEGT in the germline V gene. CDR3 length equals 16 residues. Trimming left V 0 bases short and J 3 bases short, with 15 bases between. This CDR3 reads CASSYSQGAGVYEQYF. CDR3 sequence (DNA): TGTGCCAGCAGTTACTCCCAGGGCGCCGGTGTCTACGAGCAGTACTTC.

The gene calls are TRBV6-5 and TRBJ2-7, with TRBD1 matching 11 bases. Unmatched junction bases numbered 5, after V lost 4 bases and J lost 3 bases. This CDR3 contains 15 residues. Per the germline V gene, CDR1 is MNHEY and CDR2 is SVGAGI. The CDR3 region has the DNA TGTGCCAGCAGTTCTTGGACAGGGGGCGGCTACGAGCAGTACTTC. Translation: CASSSWTGGGYEQYF.

The genes are TRBV15 and TRBJ2-1, with unresolved D. The V end was cut by 0 bases, the J end by 0 bases, with 9 bases between. The CDR3 has 16 residues. Germline V lookup: CDR1 LNHNV, CDR2 YYDKDF (reference sequence). The CDR3 nucleotides are TGTGCCACCAGCAGAGACGCCCCGAGCTCCTACAATGAGCAGTTCTTC. Translation gives CATSRDAPSSYNEQFF.

V and J are TRBV4-2 and TRBJ1-1; TRBD1 agrees at 7 bases. There are 14 residues in the CDR3. V was pared by 3 bases and J by 6 bases, with 7 bases of the junction left unmatched. Per germline, CDR1 LGHNA and CDR2 YNFKEQ. The CDR3 here is CASSHDREGAEAFF. CDR3 bases: TGTGCCAGCAGCCATGACAGGGAAGGCGCTGAAGCTTTCTTT.